Each of the 16 T cell receptor beta chains below was sequenced from the same sample in a study of blood T cells in healthy people across ages. The use of a sample-barcoded 5' primer and a J-beta primer mix characterized a second PCR of 7 to 11 cycles. TCRdb reanalysed the 5' RACE reads using MiXCR and keeps one entry per CDR3 protein. Counted here are fewer than 950,000 distinct CDR3 sequences, about 55% occurring once; the ten biggest clones make up 40% to 50%. Input material: blood. All receptors derive from a man older than 75 in good health.

This clonotype appeared a few times. The gene calls are TRBV4-1 and TRBJ2-1, with 7 bases that match TRBD2. Unmatched junction bases numbered 13, after V lost 10 bases and J lost 4 bases. Looked up from germline, CDR1 is MGHRA and CDR2 is YSYEKL. This CDR3 contains 15 residues. DNA of the CDR3: TGCGCCACCTCCCCCGTGGCTAGCGGTTACAATGAGCAGTTCTTC. Translating gives CATSPVASGYNEQFF.

The V gene is TRBV6-1, the J gene TRBJ2-1; D is ambiguous. The J call is uncertain, as TRBJ2-7 better fits the DNA end. CDR3 length: 11 amino acids. The germline V gene encodes CDR1 MNHNS and CDR2 SASEGT. The chain's CDR3 is CASRGYNEQYF. The CDR3 bases are TGTGCCAGCAGGGGATACAATGAGCAGTACTTC.

The chain uses TRBV5-6 and TRBJ2-4; 11 bases are a match to TRBD2. The CDR3 totals 19 residues. With 1 base clipped from V and 3 bases from J, the junction kept 12 bases outside the gene matches. Germline V gene sequence: CDR1 SGHDT, CDR2 YYEEEE. The CDR3 loop reads CASSLIKGLAVRGKNIQYF. CDR3 coding DNA: TGTGCCAGCAGCTTGATCAAGGGACTAGCGGTGAGGGGCAAAAACATTCAGTACTTC.

A single count supports this clonotype. The chain couples TRBV20-1 to TRBJ2-3, with D tentatively TRBD1 or TRBD2 (5 bases each). Looked up from germline, CDR1 is DFQATT and CDR2 is SNEGSKA (reference sequence). This CDR3 spans 13 amino acids. Trimming removed 5 bases from V and 0 bases from J, with 9 bases in between. CDR3 region: CSAWDQSTDTQYF. The CDR3 nucleotides are TGCAGTGCTTGGGACCAAAGCACAGATACGCAGTATTTT.

This clonotype showed up just a few times. V is TRBV7-8 and J is TRBJ1-2; D unclear. Germline V gives CDR1 SGHVS, CDR2 FQNEAQ. Between the trimmed V and J ends, which lost 1 base and 4 bases, there was a span of 25 bases. CDR3 length: 19 amino acids. CDR3 amino acids: CASSLVVEGRIRWGYGYTF. DNA of the CDR3: TGTGCCAGCAGCTTAGTTGTGGAGGGAAGAATTAGGTGGGGCTATGGCTACACCTTC. Based on the CDR3 plus reference TRBV7-8 and TRBJ1-2, the full variable domain is GAGVSQSPRYKVAKRGQDVALRCDPISGHVSLFWYQQALGQGPEFLTYFQNEAQLDKSGLPSDRFFAERPEGSVSTLKIQRTQQEDSAVYLCASSLVVEGRIRWGYGYTFGSGTRLTVV.

This chain links TRBV6-5 with TRBJ1-3; possibly TRBD1 for D (6 bases). The germline gives CDR1 MNHEY, CDR2 SVGAGI. The CDR3 consists of 14 residues. Trimming stripped 6 bases from V and 0 bases from J, with 9 bases between. CDR3 in DNA: TGTGCCAGCAGAAGGGGGGTCTCTGGAAACACCATATATTTT. Protein product: CASRRGVSGNTIYF.

J is TRBJ2-7 and V is TRBV7-6; D unclear. This CDR3 has 15 amino acids. CDR1 and CDR2 from the germline V gene are SGHVS and FNYEAQ. V dropped 2 bases and J dropped 0 bases, with 11 bases sitting between them. The CDR3 DNA reads as TGTGCCAGCAGCTTAAACGACAAGCCCTCCTACGAGCAGTACTTC. Translating it yields CASSLNDKPSYEQYF.

V usage is TRBV24-1 and J usage is TRBJ2-3, with D maybe TRBD1 (6 bases). The germline gives CDR1 KGHDR, CDR2 SFDVKD. V was trimmed by 0 bases and J by 6 bases, leaving 6 bases between them. The CDR3 contains 13 residues. The CDR3 coding sequence is TGTGCCACCAGTGATTTGCAGGGGGATACGCAGTATTTT. This translates into CATSDLQGDTQYF.

The J gene is TRBJ2-1, the V gene TRBV9; weak D call: TRBD2 (5 bases). Trimming removed 3 bases at V and 10 bases at J, with 17 bases between. The germline V gene encodes CDR1 SGDLS and CDR2 YYNGEE. This CDR3 region has 14 residues. The CDR3 is CASSALGSSDEQFF. DNA for the CDR3: TGTGCCAGCAGCGCCCTGGGGAGTTCCGACGAGCAGTTCTTC.

This clonotype turned up a few times. The V call is TRBV7-3, the J call TRBJ2-5; D perhaps matches TRBD2 (5 bases). The CDR3 extends over 14 amino acids. In germline, CDR1 is SGHTA, CDR2 FQGTGA. Trimming left V 2 bases short and J 5 bases short, with 12 bases between. CDR3 bases: TGTGCCAGCAGCTTATCGGCGGGCAGGGAGACCCAGTACTTC. Its translation is CASSLSAGRETQYF.

This clonotype was detected only once. The V and J genes are TRBV6-6 and TRBJ2-5, with D perhaps assigned TRBD1 or TRBD2 (6 bases each). Trimming left V 9 bases short and J 3 bases short, with 11 bases between. Germline CDR1 MNHNY, CDR2 SVGAGI (reference sequence). The CDR3 extends over 12 amino acids. Here the CDR3 DNA reads TGTGCCAGTACGGAGGGGGAAGAGACCCAGTACTTC. It yields the protein CASTEGEETQYF.

The chain uses TRBV27 and TRBJ2-3; D gene ambiguous. Trimming cost V 4 bases and J 2 bases, with 10 bases left between them. CDR1 and CDR2 from the germline V gene are MNHEY and SMNVEV (reference sequence). This CDR3 region has 14 residues. In nucleotides, the CDR3 is TGTGCCAGCAGTTCTCTCCAGGCCACAGATACGCAGTATTTT. This codes for CASSSLQATDTQYF.

The chain links TRBV5-1 to TRBJ2-7; no reliable D call. Trimming left V 2 bases short and J 4 bases short, with 10 bases between. The CDR3 extends over 13 amino acids. The germline V gene encodes CDR1 SGHRS and CDR2 YFSETQ. CDR3 amino acids: CASSFASTYEQYF. CDR3 coding DNA: TGCGCCAGCAGCTTCGCGAGTACTTACGAGCAGTACTTC.

The chain carries TRBV20-1 and TRBJ2-3; 11 bases line up with TRBD2. Germline V gene data show CDR1 as DFQATT and CDR2 as SNEGSKA (reference sequence). Losses at the gene ends were 5 bases for V and 14 bases for J; bases not matched to a gene: 12. The CDR3 has 13 residues. The CDR3 sequence is CSAGSLAGVSGYF. The CDR3 coding sequence is TGCAGTGCTGGGTCACTAGCGGGAGTCTCAGGGTATTTT.

This chain joins TRBV5-1 and TRBJ1-2; possibly TRBD1 for D (5 bases). The germline V and J ends were trimmed by 0 bases and 5 bases, with 14 bases remaining between them. Per the germline V gene, CDR1 is SGHRS and CDR2 is YFSETQ. The CDR3 runs 15 residues. CDR3 sequence (DNA): TGCGCCAGCAGCTTGGGGGGGGAAGACCTATATGGCTACACCTTC. Its translation: CASSLGGEDLYGYTF.

CDR3 DNA: TGTGCCAGCAGCTCCCTGTCGCGAGCGGGTGGGAAGAATGAGCAGTTCTTC. It yields the protein CASSSLSRAGGKNEQFF. V and J are TRBV14 and TRBJ2-1, with D possibly being TRBD2 (6 bases). V was trimmed by 5 bases and J by 7 bases, leaving 24 bases between them. CDR1 and CDR2 from the germline V gene are SGHDN and FVKESK. The CDR3 totals 17 residues.